Listed below are T cell receptor beta chains from one sample, sequenced in a study of CD8+ T cells in alopecia areata. The repertoire was sequenced with immunoSEQ multiplex PCR; TCRdb's copy has only in-frame clones and lacks some. The sample records about 110,000 clones, under 60% being singletons. The specimen comprised CD8+ T cells sorted from blood, sampled at week 24, from a patient treated with tofacitinib. The receptors shown here come from a human donor with alopecia areata. CDR3s include the opening cysteine and the closing phenylalanine or tryptophan. The order of the fields is clone size, J gene, D gene, V gene, CDR3 protein, CDR3 DNA. D genes are given only for firm matches. Rows give clone size only sometimes, using once, few, many, or a class for an expanded clone.

clone_size: few
j_call: TRBJ2-2
d_call: -
v_call: TRBV27
cdr3_aa: CASSMITGELFF
cdr3_nt: TGTGCCAGCAGTATGATTACCGGGGAGCTGTTTTTT

clone_size: -
j_call: TRBJ1-1
d_call: -
v_call: TRBV19
cdr3_aa: CASSGGWGAEAFF
cdr3_nt: TGTGCCAGTAGTGGAGGTTGGGGCGCTGAAGCTTTCTTT

clone_size: -
j_call: TRBJ2-1
d_call: -
v_call: TRBV27
cdr3_aa: CASRPKGRPSYNEQFF
cdr3_nt: TGTGCCAGCAGACCTAAAGGGCGTCCCTCCTACAATGAGCAGTTCTTC

clone_size: -
j_call: TRBJ2-3
d_call: -
v_call: TRBV29-1
cdr3_aa: CSVEPHVWGEDTQYF
cdr3_nt: TGCAGCGTTGAACCGCACGTCTGGGGCGAAGATACGCAGTATTTT

clone_size: few
j_call: TRBJ2-2
d_call: -
v_call: TRBV6-5
cdr3_aa: CASSLDISNTGELFF
cdr3_nt: TGTGCCAGCAGTCTCGATATATCGAACACCGGGGAGCTGTTTTTT

clone_size: -
j_call: TRBJ2-1
d_call: TRBD2
v_call: TRBV5-1
cdr3_aa: CASSYGLAGGPNEQFF
cdr3_nt: TGCGCCAGCAGCTACGGACTAGCGGGGGGGCCGAATGAGCAGTTCTTC

clone_size: -
j_call: TRBJ2-5
d_call: -
v_call: TRBV13
cdr3_aa: CASSPDSHQETQYF
cdr3_nt: TGTGCCAGCAGCCCGGACAGCCACCAAGAGACCCAGTACTTC

clone_size: once
j_call: TRBJ1-4
d_call: -
v_call: TRBV27
cdr3_aa: CASSARDSTNEKLFF
cdr3_nt: TGTGCCAGCAGTGCCCGGGACTCAACTAATGAAAAACTGTTTTTT

clone_size: -
j_call: TRBJ2-7
d_call: -
v_call: TRBV29-1
cdr3_aa: CSALSGGSDEQYF
cdr3_nt: TGCAGCGCCCTGTCGGGTGGATCTGACGAGCAGTACTTC

clone_size: -
j_call: TRBJ1-2
d_call: TRBD1
v_call: TRBV11-2
cdr3_aa: CASSVITGTGAF
cdr3_nt: TGTGCCAGCAGCGTCATTACCGGGACAGGGGCCTTC

clone_size: few
j_call: TRBJ2-4
d_call: -
v_call: TRBV11-2
cdr3_aa: CASSQAWGMGAKNIQYF
cdr3_nt: TGTGCCAGCAGCCAAGCCTGGGGGATGGGAGCCAAAAACATTCAGTACTTC

clone_size: few
j_call: TRBJ2-1
d_call: TRBD2
v_call: TRBV29-1
cdr3_aa: CSILRGTSGFF
cdr3_nt: TGCAGCATCCTCCGTGGAACTAGCGGGTTCTTC

clone_size: few
j_call: TRBJ2-5
d_call: TRBD2
v_call: TRBV4-2
cdr3_aa: CASSQEIGIGGGRETQYF
cdr3_nt: TGTGCCAGCAGCCAAGAGATCGGTATCGGGGGGGGGCGAGAGACCCAGTACTTC

clone_size: -
j_call: TRBJ2-1
d_call: -
v_call: TRBV5-6
cdr3_aa: CASSLSGSYNEQFF
cdr3_nt: TGTGCCAGCAGCTTGTCGGGGTCCTACAATGAGCAGTTCTTC

clone_size: -
j_call: TRBJ1-2
d_call: -
v_call: TRBV4-1
cdr3_aa: CASSQVPGNNGYTF
cdr3_nt: TGCGCCAGCAGCCAAGTCCCAGGGAACAATGGCTACACCTTC

clone_size: -
j_call: TRBJ2-7
d_call: -
v_call: TRBV25-1
cdr3_aa: CASRGLGTYEQYF
cdr3_nt: TGTGCCAGCAGGGGCCTGGGCACCTACGAGCAGTACTTC

clone_size: once
j_call: TRBJ2-5
d_call: TRBD1
v_call: TRBV2
cdr3_aa: CASIPITGGANQETQYF
cdr3_nt: TGTGCCAGCATTCCAATAACAGGGGGCGCGAACCAAGAGACCCAGTACTTC

clone_size: -
j_call: TRBJ2-7
d_call: -
v_call: TRBV5-1
cdr3_aa: CASSEGRPSYEQYF
cdr3_nt: TGCGCCAGCAGCGAGGGGCGCCCTTCCTACGAGCAGTACTTC

clone_size: -
j_call: TRBJ2-2
d_call: -
v_call: TRBV29-1
cdr3_aa: CSVEGLSRELFF
cdr3_nt: TGCAGCGTTGAAGGACTATCCCGGGAGCTGTTTTTT

clone_size: once
j_call: TRBJ1-2
d_call: -
v_call: TRBV9
cdr3_aa: CASSPQGLAIDYGYTF
cdr3_nt: TGTGCCAGCAGCCCTCAGGGCTTAGCAATTGACTATGGCTACACCTTC

clone_size: many
j_call: TRBJ2-7
d_call: -
v_call: TRBV5-6
cdr3_aa: CASSLAEQYF
cdr3_nt: TGTGCCAGCAGCTTGGCCGAGCAGTACTTC

clone_size: -
j_call: TRBJ2-4
d_call: -
v_call: TRBV5-1
cdr3_aa: CASSLGYRDSDIQYF
cdr3_nt: TGCGCCAGCAGCTTGGGTTACAGGGATTCGGACATTCAGTACTTC

clone_size: few
j_call: TRBJ1-1
d_call: -
v_call: TRBV7-9
cdr3_aa: CASEESENQRAFF
cdr3_nt: TGTGCCAGCGAGGAGTCTGAAAACCAGAGGGCTTTCTTT

clone_size: -
j_call: TRBJ1-4
d_call: -
v_call: TRBV4-3
cdr3_aa: CASSPTSSTNEKLFF
cdr3_nt: TGCGCCAGCAGCCCCACGTCCTCAACTAATGAAAAACTGTTTTTT

clone_size: -
j_call: TRBJ1-6
d_call: -
v_call: TRBV30
cdr3_aa: CAWSETGDGSPLHF
cdr3_nt: TGTGCCTGGAGTGAGACAGGCGACGGTTCACCCCTCCACTTT

clone_size: -
j_call: TRBJ1-2
d_call: -
v_call: TRBV5-1
cdr3_aa: CASSLNREANYGYTF
cdr3_nt: TGCGCCAGCAGCCTTAACAGGGAAGCTAACTATGGCTACACCTTC

clone_size: -
j_call: TRBJ2-1
d_call: -
v_call: TRBV27
cdr3_aa: CASCETHNEQFF
cdr3_nt: TGTGCCAGCTGTGAGACTCACAATGAGCAGTTCTTC

clone_size: once
j_call: TRBJ2-7
d_call: -
v_call: TRBV5-1
cdr3_aa: CASSHRQPGIDEQYF
cdr3_nt: TGCGCCAGCAGCCACAGACAGCCAGGGATCGACGAGCAGTACTTC

clone_size: few
j_call: TRBJ2-1
d_call: -
v_call: TRBV7-9
cdr3_aa: CASSLMVTGSNEQFF
cdr3_nt: TGTGCCAGCAGCTTAATGGTGACAGGTAGCAATGAGCAGTTCTTC

clone_size: once
j_call: TRBJ1-5
d_call: TRBD1
v_call: TRBV7-2
cdr3_aa: CASSLAGGEIIQPQHF
cdr3_nt: TGTGCCAGCAGCTTAGCAGGGGGCGAGATTATTCAGCCCCAGCATTTT

clone_size: -
j_call: TRBJ2-7
d_call: -
v_call: TRBV10-2
cdr3_aa: CASGDSWSSYEQYF
cdr3_nt: TGCGCCAGCGGGGACTCGTGGAGCTCCTACGAGCAGTACTTC

clone_size: -
j_call: TRBJ2-2
d_call: TRBD1
v_call: TRBV5-6
cdr3_aa: CASSSGQVGELFF
cdr3_nt: TGTGCCAGCAGCTCCGGACAGGTCGGGGAGCTGTTTTTT

clone_size: -
j_call: TRBJ1-1
d_call: -
v_call: TRBV29-1
cdr3_aa: CSVDSGVGMNTEAFF
cdr3_nt: TGCAGCGTTGATTCAGGGGTCGGGATGAACACTGAAGCTTTCTTT

clone_size: -
j_call: TRBJ2-1
d_call: TRBD2
v_call: TRBV2
cdr3_aa: CASRLTSGEEQFF
cdr3_nt: TGTGCCAGCAGACTGACTAGCGGGGAAGAGCAGTTCTTC

clone_size: -
j_call: TRBJ2-7
d_call: TRBD1
v_call: TRBV7-2
cdr3_aa: CASSLTGQWGRSYEQYF
cdr3_nt: TGTGCCAGCAGCTTGACAGGGCAGTGGGGGAGATCCTACGAGCAGTACTTC

clone_size: -
j_call: TRBJ2-1
d_call: -
v_call: TRBV6-5
cdr3_aa: CASSYTGFSYNEQFF
cdr3_nt: TGTGCCAGCAGTTACACAGGGTTCTCCTACAATGAGCAGTTCTTC

clone_size: -
j_call: TRBJ2-5
d_call: -
v_call: TRBV6-5
cdr3_aa: CASSDTGGETQYF
cdr3_nt: TGTGCCAGCAGTGATACAGGAGGCGAGACCCAGTACTTC

clone_size: -
j_call: TRBJ2-6
d_call: -
v_call: TRBV4-2
cdr3_aa: CASSHGSGANVLTF
cdr3_nt: TGTGCCAGCAGCCATGGTTCTGGGGCCAACGTCCTGACTTTC

clone_size: few
j_call: TRBJ2-5
d_call: -
v_call: TRBV9
cdr3_aa: CASSERDVGAQETQYF
cdr3_nt: TGTGCCAGCAGCGAGCGAGATGTCGGGGCCCAAGAGACCCAGTACTTC

clone_size: -
j_call: TRBJ2-3
d_call: -
v_call: TRBV19
cdr3_aa: CASSGQARPDTQYF
cdr3_nt: TGTGCCAGTAGTGGGCAGGCTCGTCCAGATACGCAGTATTTT

clone_size: -
j_call: TRBJ1-2
d_call: -
v_call: TRBV7-9
cdr3_aa: CASSLVGTDYGYTF
cdr3_nt: TGTGCCAGCAGCTTAGTGGGGACTGACTATGGCTACACCTTC

clone_size: -
j_call: TRBJ1-4
d_call: -
v_call: TRBV7-9
cdr3_aa: CASSLQGEKLFF
cdr3_nt: TGTGCCAGCAGCCTGCAGGGGGAAAAACTGTTTTTT

clone_size: -
j_call: TRBJ2-1
d_call: TRBD1
v_call: TRBV19
cdr3_aa: CASSDRATYNEQFF
cdr3_nt: TGTGCCAGTAGTGACAGGGCAACCTACAATGAGCAGTTCTTC

clone_size: -
j_call: TRBJ1-5
d_call: -
v_call: TRBV5-1
cdr3_aa: CASSWEGGNQPQHF
cdr3_nt: TGCGCCAGCAGCTGGGAGGGGGGCAATCAGCCCCAGCATTTT

clone_size: -
j_call: TRBJ2-7
d_call: -
v_call: TRBV25-1
cdr3_aa: CASSESGGYEQYF
cdr3_nt: TGTGCCAGCAGTGAATCCGGAGGCTACGAGCAGTACTTC

clone_size: -
j_call: TRBJ1-1
d_call: -
v_call: TRBV13
cdr3_aa: CASSHVRAEAFF
cdr3_nt: TGTGCCAGCAGCCACGTGAGAGCTGAAGCTTTCTTT

clone_size: -
j_call: TRBJ2-6
d_call: TRBD1
v_call: TRBV4-2
cdr3_aa: CASSQGAGGAGANVLTF
cdr3_nt: TGTGCCAGCAGCCAAGGGGCAGGGGGCGCTGGGGCCAACGTCCTGACTTTC